These T cell receptor beta chains were read from a single sample in a study of blood T cell repertoires in COVID-19. Clones were sequenced by immunoSEQ multiplex PCR, and TCRdb holds only the in-frame ones, with some missing. The sample gives about 200,000 clones, 65% to 85% of which show up once; around 30% is in the top ten. The specimen sequenced was peripheral blood. These receptor sequences come from a man aged 35-49 years with acute or convalescent COVID-19. The CDR3 runs from the conserved cysteine through the conserved F or W. Fields, in order: J gene, clone size, V gene, D gene, CDR3 DNA, CDR3 protein. D genes are given only for firm matches. Size is omitted from some rows. Given values are once, few, many or a class for expanded clones.

>TRBJ1-2|-|TRBV7-2|-
TGTGCCAGCAGCCCCGAGCGGGGGGTACGCTACACCTTC
CASSPERGVRYTF
>TRBJ2-1|-|TRBV3-1/TRBV3-2|TRBD2
TGTGCCAGCAGCGCCGGACTAGCGGGAGGTGCGGGGGGAAATGAGCAGTTCTTC
CASSAGLAGGAGGNEQFF
>TRBJ2-2|-|TRBV19|TRBD2
TGTGCCAGTAGTATAGATCCTAGGCTAGCGGAATACACCGGGGAGCTGTTTTTT
CASSIDPRLAEYTGELFF
>TRBJ2-5|-|TRBV7-6|TRBD2
TGTGCCAGCAGGCCCCACGGAGCGGGAGTCGATGAGACCCAGTACTTC
CASRPHGAGVDETQYF
>TRBJ1-6|-|TRBV7-9|-
TGTGCCAGCAGCTTAGAGGGGATAGGTTCACCCCTCCACTTT
CASSLEGIGSPLHF
>TRBJ2-3|-|TRBV3-1/TRBV3-2|TRBD2
TGTGCCAGCAGCCCACGGACTAGCGGGAGTAGGCCAGATACGCAGTATTTT
CASSPRTSGSRPDTQYF
>TRBJ1-3|-|TRBV7-9|-
TGTGCCAGCAGCTTATTTGTTTCAGGAAACACCATATATTTT
CASSLFVSGNTIYF
>TRBJ1-1|few|TRBV19|TRBD1
TGTGCCAGTAGAAGACCAGGGGGACAGGTGAACACTGAAGCTTTCTTT
CASRRPGGQVNTEAFF
>TRBJ1-1|-|TRBV30|-
TGTGCCTGGAGTGGACAGGTGAACACTGAAGCTTTCTTT
CAWSGQVNTEAFF
>TRBJ1-2|-|TRBV19|-
TGTGCCAGTAGTATAGATGGTCCGGGTACCTATGGCTACACCTTC
CASSIDGPGTYGYTF
>TRBJ2-7|-|TRBV6-2/TRBV6-3|TRBD2
TGTGCCAGCAGTCGGGGGGGGCCCTCCTACGAGCAGTACTTC
CASSRGGPSYEQYF
>TRBJ2-7|-|TRBV5-6|-
TGTGCCAGCAGCTTGGAAGGACACCCTTGGGAGCAGTACTTC
CASSLEGHPWEQYF
>TRBJ2-7|-|TRBV7-3|-
TGTGCCAGCACGGCCGGGGGGCTCTACGAGCAGTACTTC
CASTAGGLYEQYF
>TRBJ2-2|-|TRBV12-5|TRBD2
TGTGCTACCTCCCGGGGGGACGGGGAGCTGTTTTTT
CATSRGDGELFF
>TRBJ2-3|-|TRBV5-1|-
TGCGCCAGCAGCTTGGGGCAGGCCTCTAGCACAGATACGCAGTATTTT
CASSLGQASSTDTQYF
>TRBJ1-4|-|TRBV29-1|-
TGCAGCGTTGAAGATCGTGAAAAACTGTTTTTT
CSVEDREKLFF
>TRBJ2-2|-|TRBV15|-
TGTGCCACCAGCAGAGATTTCGCTAGCACCGGGGAGCTGTTTTTT
CATSRDFASTGELFF
>TRBJ2-1|-|TRBV7-2|TRBD2
TGTGCCAGCAGCCTAACTAGCGGACGAAACAATGAGCAGTTCTTC
CASSLTSGRNNEQFF
>TRBJ1-4|-|TRBV27|-
TGTGCCAGCATTACCTCGGTAGGGGTCTTCAACGAAAAACTGTTTTTT
CASITSVGVFNEKLFF
>TRBJ2-7|-|TRBV5-1|TRBD2
TGCGCCAGCAGTCCCGGGACTAGCGGAGGCGAGCAGTACTTC
CASSPGTSGGEQYF
>TRBJ2-1|few|TRBV11-3|-
TGTGCCAGCAGCCCCCGCCCCGGGAGAGAGCAGTTCTTC
CASSPRPGREQFF
>TRBJ1-5|-|TRBV5-6|TRBD1
TGTGCCAGCAGCGTGACAGGGTATAGCAATCAGCCCCAGCATTTT
CASSVTGYSNQPQHF